The clone carrying this TCR beta chain was seen only a few times. The sample belongs to a study of blood T cell repertoires in COVID-19. Study in general: Acute and convalescent COVID-19 samples came from the United States, Italy and Spain. PBMCs, B-cell-depleted T cells, or T cells provided the cDNA or gDNA that made up the material.

Per the original data handling: Amplifying reference gene primers gave estimates of nucleated cell counts. Data came from immunoSEQ multiplex PCR; TCRdb stores just in-frame clones and leaves some out. V and J calls plus clone size are reproduced from that table; the DNA served to infer D and trimming. The table has under 200,000 clones, roughly 80% seen once. Germline values: CDR1 LGHNA, CDR2 YSLEER. With 2 bases removed from V and 8 bases from J, the gap between germline ends came to 18 bases. The CDR3 totals 15 residues. The sequence came from a woman older than 75 with acute or convalescent COVID-19. This chain connects TRBV4-3 to TRBJ1-2; TRBD1 is a possible D gene (6 bases). The sample was peripheral blood. The CDR3 spells CASSQSRGGAGGYTF. The CDR3 DNA sequence: TGCGCCAGCAGCCAATCGCGGGGGGGGGCAGGAGGCTACACCTTC.